This note documents a single TCR beta chain sequence. No antigen is known for it. This record belongs to a study of T cell responses to AZD1222 COVID-19 vaccine. Regarding the study as a whole: Breadth and depth of Spike-specific TCRs rose after two AZD1222 doses. Females made up more of the donors, who were largely white British, and clonal diversity may have come out too low. The study sampled repertoires only after the peak T cell response.

TCRdb keeps only in-frame clones here, not all; method: immunoSEQ multiplex PCR. The repertoire consists of 100,000 to 150,000 clones, with less than 95% occurring once and the leading ten covering less than 9%. Germline V gene data show CDR1 as LNHDA and CDR2 as SQIVND (reference sequence). CDR3 size: 15 residues. Trimming stripped 2 bases from V and 2 bases from J, with 10 bases between. The chain couples TRBV19 to TRBJ2-1; D not certain. This clonotype was sampled from an adult in good health. This sample comprised peripheral blood, obtained on day 0 of AZD1222 vaccination. CDR3 protein: CASSIMTATYNEQFF. The CDR3 coding sequence is TGTGCCAGTAGTATAATGACGGCCACCTACAATGAGCAGTTCTTC.